These T cell receptor beta chains were read from a single sample in a study of naive and memory T cell subsets. One entry per CDR3 protein results from TCRdb running MiXCR on the UMI-ligation and nested PCR reads. The sample shows tens of thousands of distinct CDR3 sequences, 13% of them seen only once. Specimen: central memory CD4+ T cells from blood. These receptors originate from a human donor in good health. CDR3s include the opening cysteine and the closing phenylalanine or tryptophan. A D gene is named only where the DNA matches it firmly. Only part of the rows carry a size: once, few, many, or a class if the clone is expanded.

d_gene	abundance	j_gene	v_gene	CDR3nt	CDR3aa
NA	NA	TRBJ1-1	TRBV5-4	TGTGCCAGCAGCTTCGGGGGGTCTGGAGCTGAAGCTTTCTTT	CASSFGGSGAEAFF
NA	many	TRBJ2-1	TRBV6-6	TGTGCCAGCAGTTTCGGGAGTGCGGGATTAGGAAATGAGCAGTTCTTC	CASSFGSAGLGNEQFF
TRBD2	NA	TRBJ2-3	TRBV5-1	TGCGCCAGCACAGCGGGAGGGCCGCTCAGCACAGATACGCAGTATTTT	CASTAGGPLSTDTQYF
NA	NA	TRBJ2-1	TRBV24-1	TGTGCCACCGCACGCTCCGAGTACAATGAGCAGTTCTTC	CATARSEYNEQFF
TRBD2	few	TRBJ2-1	TRBV5-1	TGCGCCAGCAGCACCTCTAGCGGATCCTACAATGAGCAGTTCTTC	CASSTSSGSYNEQFF
NA	NA	TRBJ1-5	TRBV15	TGTGCCACCAGTAAGGGTAATGAAAACAATCAGCCCCAGCATTTT	CATSKGNENNQPQHF
TRBD1	many	TRBJ2-7	TRBV20-1	TGCAGTGCTCAGCCGGGACAGGGATACTACGAGCAGTACTTC	CSAQPGQGYYEQYF
NA	many	TRBJ2-7	TRBV14	TGTGCCAGCAGCCAACGGACAGTTCAGGGGTCCGAGCAGTACTTC	CASSQRTVQGSEQYF
TRBD1	many	TRBJ2-2	TRBV12-3/TRBV12-4	TGTGCCAGCAGTTTTGGACAGGCTTCGAACACCGGGGAGCTGTTTTTT	CASSFGQASNTGELFF
NA	many	TRBJ2-3	TRBV7-3	TGTGCCAGCAGCTTCCAACCGGGGCATACGCAGTATTTT	CASSFQPGHTQYF
NA	medium-sized	TRBJ1-5	TRBV18	TGTGCCAGCTCAGTGGCAGGGGAACAGCCCCAGCATTTT	CASSVAGEQPQHF
TRBD1	few	TRBJ1-1	TRBV15	TGTGCCACCAGCGGACGGCCTCCGGGACAGGGTGTCGGGAACACTGAAGCTTTCTTT	CATSGRPPGQGVGNTEAFF
NA	NA	TRBJ1-4	TRBV20-1	TGCAGTGCCTCTTGGGCGTGGGATGAAAAACTGTTTTTT	CSASWAWDEKLFF
TRBD2	NA	TRBJ2-2	TRBV2	TGTGCCAGCAGTGCATCTAGCGGGAGGGCCTTTACCGGGGAGCTGTTTTTT	CASSASSGRAFTGELFF
NA	NA	TRBJ2-1	TRBV18	TGTGCCAGCTCAACGGCAGGGGGGGACAATGAGCAGTTCTTC	CASSTAGGDNEQFF
NA	few	TRBJ1-2	TRBV7-9	TGTGCCAGCAGTACCGCTGACCTTGCCTACACCTTC	CASSTADLAYTF
NA	few	TRBJ1-5	TRBV7-2	TGTGCCAGCAGCCTGACAGATTATCAGCCCCAGCATTTT	CASSLTDYQPQHF
TRBD2	few	TRBJ2-7	TRBV3-1	TGTGCCAGCAGCCACCCCTCTAGCGGGACCGGGGTCGGGTACGAGCAGTACTTC	CASSHPSSGTGVGYEQYF
TRBD1	few	TRBJ2-7	TRBV12-3/TRBV12-4	TGTGCCAGCAGTCCCGGGACAGCGAAAACCTACGAGCAGTACTTC	CASSPGTAKTYEQYF
TRBD1	few	TRBJ2-1	TRBV24-1	TGTGCCACCAGTGATCAGACAGGGGGAAGAGGCAATGAGCAGTTCTTC	CATSDQTGGRGNEQFF
TRBD1	many	TRBJ2-5	TRBV18	TGTGCCAGCTCACCACCCCTTTCAACGAGGACAGGGTCGGAGACCCAGTACTTC	CASSPPLSTRTGSETQYF
NA	many	TRBJ1-5	TRBV7-8	TGTGCCAGCAGCCTTCTTGCGGGACACCGACCGAGCAATCAGCCCCAGCATTTT	CASSLLAGHRPSNQPQHF
NA	NA	TRBJ1-1	TRBV10-2	TGCGCCAGCAGTTACCCACAGGGCTCTGAAGCTTTCTTT	CASSYPQGSEAFF
NA	NA	TRBJ2-1	TRBV15	TGTGCCACCAGCTCCGGGTGCGCCTACAATGAGCAGTTCTTC	CATSSGCAYNEQFF
TRBD2	many	TRBJ2-3	TRBV4-2	TGTGCCAGCAGCCGGAGGCACCTAGCGGCTAACACAGATACGCAGTATTTT	CASSRRHLAANTDTQYF
TRBD1	many	TRBJ1-4	TRBV10-2	TGCGCCAGCAATGCCAGACAGGGGGATGAAAAACTGTTTTTT	CASNARQGDEKLFF
TRBD1	many	TRBJ2-2	TRBV29-1	TGCAGCGGGTTATTAAGGGGGCGCGTTGGCGGGGAGCTGTTTTTT	CSGLLRGRVGGELFF
NA	few	TRBJ1-5	TRBV6-1	TGTGCCAGCAGTGTTGCGCCCCCGGGACAAGATAGCAATCAGCCCCAGCATTTT	CASSVAPPGQDSNQPQHF
NA	many	TRBJ2-1	TRBV10-2	TGCGCCAGCAGTGAGGACAGGAACTACAATGAGCAGTTCTTC	CASSEDRNYNEQFF
NA	many	TRBJ1-1	TRBV6-6	TGTGCCAGCAGCATACAGGGCCCTGAAGCTTTCTTT	CASSIQGPEAFF
NA	NA	TRBJ1-1	TRBV5-1	TGCGCCAGCAGCTTGGCCCGGATGAACACTGAAGCTTTCTTT	CASSLARMNTEAFF
TRBD2	few	TRBJ2-3	TRBV6-1	TGTGCCAGCATTTTAACCTTAGCGGGGTCTTCTGGTACGCAGTATTTT	CASILTLAGSSGTQYF
NA	NA	TRBJ2-1	TRBV3-1	TGTGCCAGCAGCCAAACGAGGGGAAATGAGCAGTTCTTC	CASSQTRGNEQFF
NA	few	TRBJ2-3	TRBV9	TGTGCCAGCAGCCAAGCTAGCGGGACAGGGCCCACAGATACGCAGTATTTT	CASSQASGTGPTDTQYF
NA	many	TRBJ1-3	TRBV6-1	TGTGCCAGCAGTGACATCCGGAACTCTGGAAACACCATATATTTT	CASSDIRNSGNTIYF
NA	NA	TRBJ1-3	TRBV10-3	TGTGCCGCAAAGGACAGCTCTGGAAACACCATATATTTT	CAAKDSSGNTIYF
NA	NA	TRBJ1-5	TRBV28	TGTGCCAGCAGTCAAGCAGACGGCAATCAGCCCCAGCATTTT	CASSQADGNQPQHF
TRBD2	NA	TRBJ2-4	TRBV9	TGTGCCAGCAGCGAGACTAGCGGAAGAAACCGGGACATTCAGTACTTC	CASSETSGRNRDIQYF
TRBD1	NA	TRBJ1-5	TRBV2	TGTGCCAGCAGGCCGGGACAGAGGCGCGATCAGCCCCAGCATTTT	CASRPGQRRDQPQHF
TRBD2	few	TRBJ2-1	TRBV24-1	TGTGCCACCAGTGACCCCTCGGGTGCGGGAGGCCGCCTGCTTGAGCAGTTCTTC	CATSDPSGAGGRLLEQFF